The clone carrying this T cell receptor (beta chain) was observed many times. This sample is part of a study of CD8+CD57+ T cells in acquired aplastic anemia. Using genomic DNA as the template, TCR beta VDJ and CDR3 profiling was carried out. TCRdb recomputed calls from the reads with MiXCR, one row per CDR3 protein. The sample lists 150,000 to 200,000 distinct CDR3 sequences, 45% to 55% seen once, with around 3% in the top ten. The CDR3 runs 17 residues. V dropped 4 bases and J dropped 7; count of bases not matched to a gene: 15. CDR1 is SGHRS and CDR2 is YFSETQ in the germline V gene. By flow cytometry, patients selected for sequencing had shown an expansion of CD8+CD57+ cells. Every one of the patients had aplastic anemia (severe, acquired).

The chain has TRBV5-1 and TRBJ2-1; 9 bases fit TRBD2. The sequence came from a human donor with aplastic anemia. The sample comprised sorted CD4+, CD8+, or CD8+CD57+ T cells (not recorded which) from PBMCs. CDR3 DNA: TGCGCCAGCAGCCGAGCGGGGGCGGGAGGGCCGGGAAATGAGCAGTTCTTC. The encoded protein is CASSRAGAGGPGNEQFF.